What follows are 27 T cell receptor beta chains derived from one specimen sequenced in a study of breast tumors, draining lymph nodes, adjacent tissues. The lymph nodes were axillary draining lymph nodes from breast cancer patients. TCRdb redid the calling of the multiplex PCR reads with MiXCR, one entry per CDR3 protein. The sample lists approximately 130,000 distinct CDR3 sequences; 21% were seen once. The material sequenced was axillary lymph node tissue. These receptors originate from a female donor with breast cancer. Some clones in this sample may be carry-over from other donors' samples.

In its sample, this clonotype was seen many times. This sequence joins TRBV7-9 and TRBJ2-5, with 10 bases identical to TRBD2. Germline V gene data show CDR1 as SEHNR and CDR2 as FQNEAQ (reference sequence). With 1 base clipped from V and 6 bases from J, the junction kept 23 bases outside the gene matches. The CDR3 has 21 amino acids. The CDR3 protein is CASSLDTGIGLAGVVGKTQYF. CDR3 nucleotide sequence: TGTGCCAGCAGCTTAGACACCGGGATTGGGCTAGCGGGAGTAGTTGGAAAGACCCAGTACTTC.

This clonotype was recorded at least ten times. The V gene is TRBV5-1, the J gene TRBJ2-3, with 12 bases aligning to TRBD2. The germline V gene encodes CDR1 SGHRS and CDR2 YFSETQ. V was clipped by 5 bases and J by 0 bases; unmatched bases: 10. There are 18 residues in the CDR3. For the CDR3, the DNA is TGCGCCAGCAGAAATACCATCGGGACTAGCGGGAGCACAGATACGCAGTATTTT. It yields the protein CASRNTIGTSGSTDTQYF. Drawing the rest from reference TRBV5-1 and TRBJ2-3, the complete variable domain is KAGVTQTPRYLIKTRGQQVTLSCSPISGHRSVSWYQQTPGQGLQFLFEYFSETQRNKGNFPGRFSGRQFSNSRSEMNVSTLELGDSALYLCASRNTIGTSGSTDTQYFGPGTRLTVL.

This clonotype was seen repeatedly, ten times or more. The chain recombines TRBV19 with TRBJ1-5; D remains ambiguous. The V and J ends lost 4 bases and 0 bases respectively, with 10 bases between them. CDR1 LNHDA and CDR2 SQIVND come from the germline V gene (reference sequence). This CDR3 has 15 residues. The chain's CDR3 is CASSKQRDSNQPQHF. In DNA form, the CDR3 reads TGTGCCAGTAGTAAACAGCGAGATAGCAATCAGCCCCAGCATTTT.

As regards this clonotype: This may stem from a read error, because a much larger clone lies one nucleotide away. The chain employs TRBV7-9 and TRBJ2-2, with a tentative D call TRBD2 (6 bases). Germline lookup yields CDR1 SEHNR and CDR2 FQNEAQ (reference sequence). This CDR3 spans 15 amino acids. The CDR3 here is CASSLRRANTGGLFF. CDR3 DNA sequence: TGTGCCAGCAGCTTACGCAGGGCCAATACCGGGGGGCTGTTTTTT.

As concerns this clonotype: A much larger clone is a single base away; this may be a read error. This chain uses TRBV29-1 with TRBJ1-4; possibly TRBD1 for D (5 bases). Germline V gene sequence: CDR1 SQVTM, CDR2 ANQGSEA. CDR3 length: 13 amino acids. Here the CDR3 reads CSPSRGVGEKPFF. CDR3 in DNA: TGCAGCCCCTCCCGGGGGGTTGGTGAAAAACCGTTTTTT.

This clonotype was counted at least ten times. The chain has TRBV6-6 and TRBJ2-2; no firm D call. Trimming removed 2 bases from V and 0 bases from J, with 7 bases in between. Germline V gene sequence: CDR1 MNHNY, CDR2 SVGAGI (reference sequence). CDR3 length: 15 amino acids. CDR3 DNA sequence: TGTGCCAGCAGTTACGGAATGCCGAACACCGGGGAGCTGTTTTTT. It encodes CASSYGMPNTGELFF.

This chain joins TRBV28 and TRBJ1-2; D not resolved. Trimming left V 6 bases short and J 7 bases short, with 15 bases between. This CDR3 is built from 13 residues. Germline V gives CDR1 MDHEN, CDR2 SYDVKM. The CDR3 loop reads CASRVESGAGYTF. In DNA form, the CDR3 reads TGTGCCAGCAGAGTGGAGTCCGGTGCTGGCTACACCTTC.

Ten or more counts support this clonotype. The CDR3 is CATSGANTGELFF. CDR3 DNA: TGTGCCACCTCAGGTGCGAACACCGGGGAGCTGTTTTTT. This chain joins TRBV2 and TRBJ2-2, with D uncertain. V gave up 10 bases and J gave up 0 bases, with 9 bases separating them. The CDR3 is made up of 13 amino acids. Germline V gives CDR1 SNHLY, CDR2 FYNNEI.

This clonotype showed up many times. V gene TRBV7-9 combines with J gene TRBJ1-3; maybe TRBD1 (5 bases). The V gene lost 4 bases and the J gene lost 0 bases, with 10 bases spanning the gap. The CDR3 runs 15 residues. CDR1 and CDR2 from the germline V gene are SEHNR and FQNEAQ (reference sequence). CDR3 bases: TGTGCCAGCAGCTCGGGACGGAACTCTGGAAACACCATATATTTT. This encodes CASSSGRNSGNTIYF. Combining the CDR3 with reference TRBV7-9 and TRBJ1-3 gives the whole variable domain DTGVSQNPRHKITKRGQNVTFRCDPISEHNRLYWYRQTLGQGPEFLTYFQNEAQLEKSRLLSDRFSAERPKGSFSTLEIQRTEQGDSAMYLCASSSGRNSGNTIYFGEGSWLTVV.

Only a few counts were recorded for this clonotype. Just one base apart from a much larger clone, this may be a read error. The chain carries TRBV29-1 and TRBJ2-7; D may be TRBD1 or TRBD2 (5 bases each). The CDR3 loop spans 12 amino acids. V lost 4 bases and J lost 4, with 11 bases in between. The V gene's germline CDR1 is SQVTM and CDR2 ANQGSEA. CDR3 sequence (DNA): TGCAGCGTTGGGGGACCTGCGTACGAGCAGTACTTC. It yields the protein CSVGGPAYEQYF.

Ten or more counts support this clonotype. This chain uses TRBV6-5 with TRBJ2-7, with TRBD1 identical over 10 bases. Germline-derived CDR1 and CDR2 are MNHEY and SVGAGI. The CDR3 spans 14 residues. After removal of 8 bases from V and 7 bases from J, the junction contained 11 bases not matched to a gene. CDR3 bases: TGTGCCAGCCGGGACAGGGGAATCTGGGGGGAGCAGTACTTC. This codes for CASRDRGIWGEQYF.

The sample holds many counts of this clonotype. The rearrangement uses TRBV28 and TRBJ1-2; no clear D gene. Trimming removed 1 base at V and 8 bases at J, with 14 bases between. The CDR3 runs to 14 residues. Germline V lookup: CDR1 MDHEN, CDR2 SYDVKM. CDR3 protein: CASSLSPTVRGYTF. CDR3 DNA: TGTGCCAGCAGTTTATCGCCCACGGTGCGGGGCTACACCTTC.

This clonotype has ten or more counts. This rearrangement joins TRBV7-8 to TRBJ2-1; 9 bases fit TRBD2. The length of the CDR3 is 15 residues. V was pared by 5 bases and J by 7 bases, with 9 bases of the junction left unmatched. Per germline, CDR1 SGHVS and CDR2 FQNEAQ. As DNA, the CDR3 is TGTGCCAGCAGCAAGACTAGCGGAGCGGGGAATGAGCAGTTCTTC. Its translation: CASSKTSGAGNEQFF. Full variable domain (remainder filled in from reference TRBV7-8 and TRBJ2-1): GAGVSQSPRYKVAKRGQDVALRCDPISGHVSLFWYQQALGQGPEFLTYFQNEAQLDKSGLPSDRFFAERPEGSVSTLKIQRTQQEDSAVYLCASSKTSGAGNEQFFGPGTRLTVL.

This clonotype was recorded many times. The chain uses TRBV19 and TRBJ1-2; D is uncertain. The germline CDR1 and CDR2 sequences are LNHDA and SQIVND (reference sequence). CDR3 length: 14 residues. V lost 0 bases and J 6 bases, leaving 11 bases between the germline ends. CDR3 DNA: TGTGCCAGTAGTATAGATCGAGAGATCGATGGCTACACCTTC. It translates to CASSIDREIDGYTF. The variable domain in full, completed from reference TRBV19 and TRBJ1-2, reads DGGITQSPKYLFRKEGQNVTLSCEQNLNHDAMYWYRQDPGQGLRLIYYSQIVNDFQKGDIAEGYSVSREKKESFPLTVTSAQKNPTAFYLCASSIDREIDGYTFGSGTRLTVV.

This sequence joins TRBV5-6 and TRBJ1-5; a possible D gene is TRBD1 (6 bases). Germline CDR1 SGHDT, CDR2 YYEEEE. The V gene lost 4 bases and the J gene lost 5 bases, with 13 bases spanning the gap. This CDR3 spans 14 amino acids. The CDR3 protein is CASSPSRGYQPQHF. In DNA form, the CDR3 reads TGTGCCAGCAGCCCGTCCAGGGGTTATCAGCCCCAGCATTTT.

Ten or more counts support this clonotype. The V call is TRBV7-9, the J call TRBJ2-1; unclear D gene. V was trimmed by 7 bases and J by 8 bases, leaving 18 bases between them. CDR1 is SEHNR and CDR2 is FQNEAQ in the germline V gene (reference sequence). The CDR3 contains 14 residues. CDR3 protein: CASTSQAGPYEQFF. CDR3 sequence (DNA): TGTGCCAGCACCAGCCAGGCCGGGCCTTATGAGCAGTTCTTC.

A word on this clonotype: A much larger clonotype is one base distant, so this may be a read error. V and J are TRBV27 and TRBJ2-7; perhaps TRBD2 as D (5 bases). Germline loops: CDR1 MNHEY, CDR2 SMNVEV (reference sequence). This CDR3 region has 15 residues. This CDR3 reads CAGSPLTRVTYEQYF. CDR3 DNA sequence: TGTGCCGGCAGTCCGCTCACGAGGGTTACATACGAGCAGTACTTC.

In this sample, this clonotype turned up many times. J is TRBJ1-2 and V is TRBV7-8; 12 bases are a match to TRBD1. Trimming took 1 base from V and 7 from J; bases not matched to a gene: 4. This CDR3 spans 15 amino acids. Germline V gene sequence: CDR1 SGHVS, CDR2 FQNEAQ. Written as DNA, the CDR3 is TGTGCCAGCAGCTTAGGGGGGACAGGGGGCGGTGGCTACACCTTC. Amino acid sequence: CASSLGGTGGGGYTF.

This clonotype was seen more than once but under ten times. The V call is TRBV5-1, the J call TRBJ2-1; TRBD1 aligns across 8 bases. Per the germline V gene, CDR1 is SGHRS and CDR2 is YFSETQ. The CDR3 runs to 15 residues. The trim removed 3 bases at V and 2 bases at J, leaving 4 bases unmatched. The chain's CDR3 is CASSYRDRTYNEQFF. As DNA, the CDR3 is TGCGCCAGCAGCTACCGGGACAGGACCTACAATGAGCAGTTCTTC.

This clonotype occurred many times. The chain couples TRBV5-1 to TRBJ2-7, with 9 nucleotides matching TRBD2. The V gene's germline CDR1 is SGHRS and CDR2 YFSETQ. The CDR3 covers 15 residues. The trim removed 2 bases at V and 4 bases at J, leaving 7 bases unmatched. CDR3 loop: CASSLALAGIYEQYF. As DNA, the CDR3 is TGCGCCAGCAGCTTAGCCCTAGCGGGAATTTACGAGCAGTACTTC.

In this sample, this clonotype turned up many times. DNA of the CDR3: TGTGCCAGCTCACCGGATCACGGCTTTAATGAAAAACTGTTTTTT. Its protein is CASSPDHGFNEKLFF. The V gene is TRBV18, the J gene TRBJ1-4, with D unresolved. Germline CDR1 reads KGHSH; CDR2 reads LQKENI. V lost 3 bases, J lost 4 bases, and 12 bases lay in between. The CDR3 contains 15 residues.

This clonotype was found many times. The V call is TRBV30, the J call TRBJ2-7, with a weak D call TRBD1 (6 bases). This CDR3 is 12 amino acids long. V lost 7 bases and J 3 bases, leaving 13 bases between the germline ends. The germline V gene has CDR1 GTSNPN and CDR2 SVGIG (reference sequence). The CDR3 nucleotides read TGTGCCTCGAACAGGGTTGGCTACGAGCAGTACTTC. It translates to CASNRVGYEQYF.

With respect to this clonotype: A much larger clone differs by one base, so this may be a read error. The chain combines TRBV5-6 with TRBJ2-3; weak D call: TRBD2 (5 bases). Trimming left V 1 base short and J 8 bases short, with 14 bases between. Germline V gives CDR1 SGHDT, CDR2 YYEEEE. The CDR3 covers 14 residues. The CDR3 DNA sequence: TGTGCCAGCAGCTTGAACGGCGGGTCGGGTACGCAGTATTTT. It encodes CASSLNGGSGTQYF.

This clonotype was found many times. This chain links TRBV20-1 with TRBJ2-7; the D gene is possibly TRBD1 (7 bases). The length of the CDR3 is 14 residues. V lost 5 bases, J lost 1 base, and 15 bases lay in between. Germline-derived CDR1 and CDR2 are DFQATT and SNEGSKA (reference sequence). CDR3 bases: TGCAGTGCTCCAGGGGGGCCCTTTTCCTACGAGCAGTACTTC. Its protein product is CSAPGGPFSYEQYF.

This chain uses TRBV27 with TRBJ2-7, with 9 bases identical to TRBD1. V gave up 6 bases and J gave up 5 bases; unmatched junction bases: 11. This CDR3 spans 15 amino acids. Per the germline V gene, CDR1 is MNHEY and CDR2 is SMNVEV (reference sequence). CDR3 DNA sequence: TGTGCCAGCAGCTTCTTAGGGACAGGGCTCGACGAGCAGTACTTC. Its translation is CASSFLGTGLDEQYF.

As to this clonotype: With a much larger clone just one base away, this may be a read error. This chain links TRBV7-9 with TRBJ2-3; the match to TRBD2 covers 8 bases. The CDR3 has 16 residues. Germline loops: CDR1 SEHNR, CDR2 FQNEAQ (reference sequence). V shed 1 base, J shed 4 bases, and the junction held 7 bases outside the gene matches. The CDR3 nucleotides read TGTGCCAGCAGCTTAGATTTCCTAGCGGGTCCAGATACGCAGTATTTT. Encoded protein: CASSLDFLAGPDTQYF.

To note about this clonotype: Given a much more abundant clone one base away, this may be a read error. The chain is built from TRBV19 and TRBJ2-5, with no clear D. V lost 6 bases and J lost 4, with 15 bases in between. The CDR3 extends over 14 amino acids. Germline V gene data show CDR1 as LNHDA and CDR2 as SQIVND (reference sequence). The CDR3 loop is CASSHEATGETQYF. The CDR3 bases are TGTGCCAGTAGCCACGAGGCAACGGGAGAGACCCAGTACTTC.